The clone carrying this T cell receptor beta chain was detected a few times. Antigen unknown. The junction departs from the called germline gene at one end, perhaps through a read error. Read data end 3 residues before the CDR3 end; the end is taken from the germline J gene. The data originate from a study of T cell clonality in common variable immunodeficiency. Study-wide findings and caveats: In common variable immunodeficiency, TCR beta chains reportedly carried fewer deletions and N-nucleotide insertions.

Germline CDR1 reads DFQATT; CDR2 reads SNEGSKA (reference sequence). This CDR3 comprises 10 residues. Assay used: immunoSEQ multiplex PCR; TCRdb lists only in-frame clones, some missing. The sample shows 15,000 to 20,000 clones, none of them appearing just once. Aged about 8 to 65 years, CVID subjects averaged about 40 years old. The chain recombines TRBV20-1 with TRBJ2-5, with a possible D match to TRBD1 (5 bases). Sequenced input: peripheral blood mononuclear cells. The TCR sequence derives from a human donor with common variable immunodeficiency. The sequenced CDR3 bases are TGCAGGGCTAGACAGGAGACC. It codes for CRARQET. The CDR3 reads in full as CRARQETQYF.